Listed below are T cell receptor beta chains from one sample, sequenced in a study of blood T cell repertoires in COVID-19. The assay was immunoSEQ multiplex PCR, and TCRdb's table has in-frame clones only and misses some. In the table there are 100,000 or so clones, about nine tenths of which are singletons. Sequencing was done on a sample of peripheral blood. All receptors derive from a man between 60 and 70 years old with acute or convalescent COVID-19. Each CDR3 is given with its conserved first and last residue. Fields, in order: clone size, D gene, V gene, J gene, CDR3 protein, CDR3 DNA. D genes are given only for firm matches. Clone size is given for some rows only: seen once, a few or many times, or a class if the clone is expanded.

.	TRBD2	TRBV7-6	TRBJ2-1	CASSLTSSAGGSNEQFF	TGTGCCAGCAGCTTAACTTCTAGCGCGGGAGGGTCGAATGAGCAGTTCTTC
.	.	TRBV15	TRBJ1-3	CATSQGGHYGNTIYF	TGTGCCACCAGCCAGGGAGGGCACTACGGAAACACCATATATTTT
.	TRBD2	TRBV10-3	TRBJ2-1	CAIRGLGNEQFF	TGTGCCATCAGGGGACTAGGCAATGAGCAGTTCTTC
.	TRBD1	TRBV11-2	TRBJ1-2	CASSFGQGVGYTF	TGTGCCAGCAGCTTCGGACAGGGGGTAGGCTACACCTTC
.	.	TRBV18	TRBJ2-7	CASSGDATMSSYEQYF	TGTGCCAGCTCAGGGGATGCGACTATGTCGTCCTACGAGCAGTACTTC
.	TRBD2	TRBV3-1/TRBV3-2	TRBJ2-5	CASSLGLAGVETQYF	TGTGCCAGCAGCCTGGGACTAGCGGGAGTGGAGACCCAGTACTTC
few	TRBD1	TRBV24-1	TRBJ1-1	CATQPGQGNTEAFF	TGTGCCACGCAGCCGGGACAGGGGAACACTGAAGCTTTCTTT
few	.	TRBV28	TRBJ2-7	CASSLSFYEQYF	TGTGCCAGCAGTTTGTCGTTCTACGAGCAGTACTTC
.	.	TRBV4-2	TRBJ1-2	CASSQDGREEYGYTF	TGTGCCAGCAGCCAAGATGGCAGGGAAGAATATGGCTACACCTTC
.	TRBD1	TRBV3-1/TRBV3-2	TRBJ1-2	CASSRGTGIYGYTF	TGTGCCAGCAGCCGCGGGACAGGGATCTATGGCTACACCTTC
.	TRBD1	TRBV11-2	TRBJ1-4	CASSRTGGVEKLFF	TGTGCCAGCAGCCGGACAGGGGGGGTTGAAAAACTGTTTTTT
.	.	TRBV6-5	TRBJ1-5	CASRSSNQPQHF	TGTGCCAGCAGGAGTAGCAATCAGCCCCAGCATTTT
.	TRBD1	TRBV19	TRBJ1-4	CASRDRVKEKLFF	TGTGCCAGTAGGGACAGGGTAAAAGAAAAACTGTTTTTT
.	.	TRBV7-3	TRBJ1-1	CASSYRLHTEAFF	TGTGCCAGCAGCTACCGACTTCACACTGAAGCTTTCTTT
.	.	TRBV27	TRBJ1-1	CASSLRAGVAFF	TGTGCCAGCAGTTTAAGGGCAGGGGTGGCTTTCTTT
.	.	TRBV5-1	TRBJ2-2	CASSLAELALGGELFF	TGCGCCAGCAGCTTGGCCGAGCTAGCGTTAGGCGGGGAGCTGTTTTTT
.	.	TRBV28	TRBJ1-1	CASSSDSITGSQRPEAFF	TGTGCCAGCAGTTCTGATAGTATTACAGGGTCCCAACGCCCTGAAGCTTTCTTT
.	TRBD1	TRBV24-1	TRBJ2-1	CATSDPEFGQGGGYNEQFF	TGTGCCACCAGTGACCCCGAATTTGGACAGGGTGGAGGATACAATGAGCAGTTCTTC
.	.	TRBV7-6	TRBJ2-2	CASSPGQPLTGELFF	TGTGCCAGCAGCCCCGGACAGCCGCTTACCGGGGAGCTGTTTTTT
.	.	TRBV9	TRBJ2-2	CASSVVERNTGELFF	TGTGCCAGCAGCGTAGTGGAGCGGAACACCGGGGAGCTGTTTTTT
once	.	TRBV11-3	TRBJ2-1	CASSLGRANNEQFF	TGTGCCAGCAGCTTAGGGCGGGCCAACAATGAGCAGTTCTTC
.	.	TRBV9	TRBJ1-1	CASSYLDTAEAFF	TGTGCCAGCAGCTACCTCGACACGGCTGAAGCTTTCTTT
.	.	TRBV5-8	TRBJ1-3	CASSLVSSSGNTIYF	TGTGCCAGCAGCTTGGTATCGAGCTCTGGAAACACCATATATTTT
.	.	TRBV5-1	TRBJ1-1	CASSLTQDDTEAFF	TGCGCCAGCAGCTTGACACAGGACGACACTGAAGCTTTCTTT
.	TRBD1	TRBV7-6	TRBJ2-5	CASSLGTGGGETQYF	TGTGCCAGCAGCCTAGGGACAGGGGGAGGGGAGACCCAGTACTTC
.	.	TRBV15	TRBJ2-7	CATSREGGSSYEQYF	TGTGCCACCAGCAGAGAGGGGGGAAGCTCCTACGAGCAGTACTTC
.	.	TRBV28	TRBJ2-1	CASSSLPRGYEQFF	TGTGCCAGCAGCAGTCTTCCCAGGGGTTATGAGCAGTTCTTC